The sequence of this T cell receptor beta chain was determined in a study of blood T cell repertoires in COVID-19. Across the study: Material from acute and convalescent COVID-19 was sourced from the United States, Italy and Spain. T cells, B-cell-depleted T cells, or PBMCs provided the cDNA or gDNA that served as material.

The CDR3 extends over 13 amino acids. Germline loops: CDR1 MDHEN, CDR2 SYDVKM. V dropped 5 bases and J dropped 8; count of bases not matched to a gene: 5. Original analysis: The authors estimated nucleated cell counts from reference gene primer amplification. The repertoire was sequenced with immunoSEQ multiplex PCR; TCRdb's copy has only in-frame clones and lacks some. The DNA was the basis for D and trimming; V, J and clone size are from that table. The sample gives 150,000 to 200,000 clones, more than 70% of which show up once; 10% is in the top ten. The genes are TRBV28 and TRBJ1-2; 10 nucleotides match TRBD1. The receptor was derived from a woman aged 80 or older with active or convalescent COVID-19. Sequencing was done on a sample of peripheral blood. The CDR3 DNA reads as TGTGCCAGCAGTAGACAGGGGGCGAGGGGCTACACCTTC. Protein sequence: CASSRQGARGYTF.